The rows below give T cell receptor beta chains drawn from one sample of a study of blood T cell repertoires in COVID-19. The repertoire was sequenced with immunoSEQ multiplex PCR; TCRdb's copy has only in-frame clones and lacks some. The data show a few hundred thousand clones, more than 70% seen once. Sequencing input: peripheral blood. The receptors were gathered from a woman in her 30s with COVID-19, enrolled during active disease. CDR3s leave out the opening cysteine and the closing phenylalanine or tryptophan. The size field is filled for only some rows; it gives once, few, many or a size class.

j_call | clone_size | v_call | cdr3_aa
TRBJ2-7 | - | TRBV27 | ASSPGQGPSYEQY
TRBJ2-2 | - | TRBV4-2 | ASSQEIAAGVFWAGELF
TRBJ2-2 | - | TRBV5-4 | ASSTLGLAGRGGELF
TRBJ1-1 | - | TRBV7-8 | ASNPSGQGHTEAF
TRBJ1-4 | few | TRBV19 | ASRAHGRTNEKLF
TRBJ2-6 | - | TRBV11-2 | ASSLPPQVYSGANVLT
TRBJ1-5 | - | TRBV4-1 | ASSSEHGDQPQH
TRBJ2-3 | - | TRBV10-1 | ASSEWGLAVTDTQY
TRBJ1-2 | - | TRBV11-2 | ASSLQGRGYT
TRBJ2-2 | - | TRBV5-6 | ASSSTYGLAGDTGELF
TRBJ1-6 | - | TRBV30 | AWSVGTGRNSPLH
TRBJ2-5 | - | TRBV19 | ASSTPRSGSRETQY
TRBJ2-7 | - | TRBV11-2 | ASSLDLRGTYEQY
TRBJ2-1 | few | TRBV7-2 | ASSSLAGRNEQF
TRBJ1-2 | - | TRBV7-8 | ASGRQGAYGYT
TRBJ2-7 | - | TRBV9 | ASSVKDGLAGGEQY
TRBJ2-3 | - | TRBV4-1 | ASSLGTSVDTQY
TRBJ2-1 | - | TRBV7-6 | ASRIGGGSYNEQF
TRBJ2-7 | - | TRBV9 | ASSAGLAGVFYEQY
TRBJ2-5 | few | TRBV20-1 | SASPSETQY
TRBJ1-2 | - | TRBV11-2 | ASSLGVQWGYT
TRBJ1-6 | - | TRBV5-1 | ASSLGGSYNSPLH
TRBJ2-3 | - | TRBV19 | ASSISGNTQY
TRBJ2-5 | - | TRBV7-2 | ASIPSSRRGETQY
TRBJ2-3 | - | TRBV21-1 | ASSKIGGLAVDTQY
TRBJ2-7 | few | TRBV18 | ASSPSLGEGKGEQY
TRBJ1-5 | - | TRBV24-1 | ATSDTPGTGDSNQPQH
TRBJ2-1 | - | TRBV7-2 | ASSLATLPGRTGDEQF
TRBJ2-7 | few | TRBV18 | ASSPLYEQY
TRBJ1-1 | - | TRBV3-1/TRBV3-2 | ASSHTGTGGSEAF
TRBJ1-2 | once | TRBV5-1 | ASSSTGQGDGYT
TRBJ2-7 | - | TRBV7-9 | ASSPPSRYEQY
TRBJ2-3 | - | TRBV2 | ASTYTDTQY
TRBJ1-2 | - | TRBV4-1 | ASSQDPSYGYT
TRBJ2-3 | - | TRBV19 | ASSRAGGSTDTQY
TRBJ2-1 | - | TRBV28 | ASSLGQEEQF
TRBJ2-5 | - | TRBV11-2 | ASSLVRQETQY
TRBJ1-1 | - | TRBV28 | ASRTGAGEAF
TRBJ1-2 | - | TRBV10-2 | ASTNNYGYT
TRBJ1-1 | - | TRBV5-1 | ASSLVPGGNTEAF
TRBJ2-5 | once | TRBV7-9 | ASSQGVAWETQY
TRBJ2-7 | - | TRBV5-8 | ASNLPGQGSDEQY
TRBJ2-7 | few | TRBV28 | ASSRPGTTDYEQY
TRBJ2-7 | - | TRBV9 | ASWDHRGDSYEQY
TRBJ2-1 | - | TRBV14 | ASSPGRRTSNEQF
TRBJ2-1 | - | TRBV15 | ATSSPGEVEQF
TRBJ2-3 | - | TRBV28 | ASSQGAKDTQY
TRBJ2-7 | once | TRBV24-1 | ATSAAGGLGEQY
TRBJ1-2 | - | TRBV11-2 | ASSLGQGLSNYGYT
TRBJ1-4 | - | TRBV30 | AWSVLTGGEVRV
TRBJ2-7 | - | TRBV18 | ASSPTRASGEQY
TRBJ1-6 | - | TRBV19 | ATKGQPGPNSPLH
TRBJ2-2 | - | TRBV18 | ASSPPPGGELF